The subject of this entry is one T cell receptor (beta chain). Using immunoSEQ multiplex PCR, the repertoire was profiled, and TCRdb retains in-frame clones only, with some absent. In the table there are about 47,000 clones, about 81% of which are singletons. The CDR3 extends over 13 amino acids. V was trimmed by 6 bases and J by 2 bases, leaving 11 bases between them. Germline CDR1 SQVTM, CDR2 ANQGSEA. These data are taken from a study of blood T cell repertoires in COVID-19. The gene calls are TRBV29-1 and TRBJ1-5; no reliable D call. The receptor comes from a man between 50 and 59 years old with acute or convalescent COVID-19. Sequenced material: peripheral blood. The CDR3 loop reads CSVSYGGNQPQHF. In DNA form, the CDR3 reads TGCAGCGTGTCGTACGGAGGCAATCAGCCCCAGCATTTT.